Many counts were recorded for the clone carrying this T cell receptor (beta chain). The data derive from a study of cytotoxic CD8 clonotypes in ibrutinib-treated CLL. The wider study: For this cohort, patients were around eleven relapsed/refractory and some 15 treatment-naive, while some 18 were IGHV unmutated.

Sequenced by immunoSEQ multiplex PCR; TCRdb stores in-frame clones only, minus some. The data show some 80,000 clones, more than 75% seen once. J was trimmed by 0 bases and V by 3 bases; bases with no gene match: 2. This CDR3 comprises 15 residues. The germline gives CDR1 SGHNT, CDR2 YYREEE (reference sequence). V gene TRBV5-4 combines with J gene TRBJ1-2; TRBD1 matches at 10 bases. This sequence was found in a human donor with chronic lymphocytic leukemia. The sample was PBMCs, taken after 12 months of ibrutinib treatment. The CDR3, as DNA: TGTGCCAGCAGCTGGGACAGGGGAGCTAACTATGGCTACACCTTC. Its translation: CASSWDRGANYGYTF.